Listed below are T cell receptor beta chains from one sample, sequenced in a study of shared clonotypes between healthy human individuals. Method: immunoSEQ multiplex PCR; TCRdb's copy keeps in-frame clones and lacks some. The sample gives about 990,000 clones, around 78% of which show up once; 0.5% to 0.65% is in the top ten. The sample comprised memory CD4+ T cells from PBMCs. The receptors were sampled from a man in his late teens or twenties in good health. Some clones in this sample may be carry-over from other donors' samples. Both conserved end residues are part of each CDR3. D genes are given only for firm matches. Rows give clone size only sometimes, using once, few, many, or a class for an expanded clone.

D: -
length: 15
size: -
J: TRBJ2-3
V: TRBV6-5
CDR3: CASSYRGGKTDTQYF
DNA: TGTGCCAGCAGTTATCGGGGCGGGAAGACAGATACGCAGTATTTT

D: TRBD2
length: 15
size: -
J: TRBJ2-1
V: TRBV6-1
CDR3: CASSQSWGGVNEQFF
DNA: TGTGCCAGCAGTCAAAGTTGGGGAGGGGTCAATGAGCAGTTCTTC

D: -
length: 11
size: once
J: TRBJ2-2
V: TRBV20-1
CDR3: CSARDVPVLFF
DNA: TGCAGTGCTAGAGATGTTCCGGTCCTGTTTTTT

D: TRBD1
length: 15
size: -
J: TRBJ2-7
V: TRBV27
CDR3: CASSLRDRGHYEQYF
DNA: TGTGCCAGCAGTTTGAGGGACAGGGGGCATTACGAGCAGTACTTC

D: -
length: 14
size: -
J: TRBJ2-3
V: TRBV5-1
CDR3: CASSRAGDTDTQYF
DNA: TGCGCCAGCAGCCGAGCAGGAGACACAGATACGCAGTATTTT

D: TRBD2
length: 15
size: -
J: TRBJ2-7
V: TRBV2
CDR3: CASSRLLAISAEQYF
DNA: TGTGCCAGCAGCCGTCTACTAGCGATTTCAGCAGAGCAGTACTTC

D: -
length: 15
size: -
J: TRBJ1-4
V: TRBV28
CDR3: CASSIQTPTNEKLFF
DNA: TGTGCCAGCAGTATACAGACACCCACTAATGAAAAACTGTTTTTT

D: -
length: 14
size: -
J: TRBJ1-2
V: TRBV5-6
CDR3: CASSLGERNYGYTF
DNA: TGTGCCAGCAGCTTGGGGGAGCGGAACTATGGCTACACCTTC

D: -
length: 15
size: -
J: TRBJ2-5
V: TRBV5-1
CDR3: CASSPQGGGWETQYF
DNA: TGCGCCAGCAGCCCCCAGGGGGGAGGATGGGAGACCCAGTACTTC

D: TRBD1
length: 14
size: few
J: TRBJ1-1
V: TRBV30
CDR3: CAWRGTGATTEAFF
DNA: TGTGCCTGGAGGGGGACAGGGGCTACCACTGAAGCTTTCTTT

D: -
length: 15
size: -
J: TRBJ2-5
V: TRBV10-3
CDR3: CAISDWTERWETQYF
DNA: TGTGCCATCAGTGACTGGACGGAGCGTTGGGAGACCCAGTACTTC

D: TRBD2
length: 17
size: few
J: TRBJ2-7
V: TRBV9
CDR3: CASSVAGVAGGSYEQYF
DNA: TGTGCCAGCAGCGTAGCTGGGGTAGCGGGAGGATCCTACGAGCAGTACTTC

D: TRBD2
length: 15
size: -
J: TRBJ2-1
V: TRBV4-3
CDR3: CASSLTSGGYNEQFF
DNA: TGCGCCAGCAGCCTTACTAGCGGGGGGTACAATGAGCAGTTCTTC

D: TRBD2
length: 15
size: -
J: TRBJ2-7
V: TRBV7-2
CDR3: CASSLAGTRVYEQYF
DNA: TGTGCCAGCAGCTTAGCCGGGACTAGGGTATACGAGCAGTACTTC

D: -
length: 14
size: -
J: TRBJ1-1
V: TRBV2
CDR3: CASSGTGFLAEAFF
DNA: TGTGCCAGCAGTGGAACAGGGTTCCTCGCTGAAGCTTTCTTT

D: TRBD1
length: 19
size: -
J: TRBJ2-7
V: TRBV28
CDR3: CASAKTGTGGPTRSYEQYF
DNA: TGTGCCAGCGCCAAAACCGGGACAGGGGGCCCCACTCGCTCCTACGAGCAGTACTTC

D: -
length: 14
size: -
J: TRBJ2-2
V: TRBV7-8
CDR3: CASSWGLNTGELFF
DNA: TGTGCCAGCAGCTGGGGACTGAACACCGGGGAGCTGTTTTTT

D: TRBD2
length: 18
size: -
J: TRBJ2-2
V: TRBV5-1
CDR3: CASSFSRLAGHFTGELFF
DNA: TGCGCCAGCAGCTTCTCCAGACTAGCGGGGCACTTCACCGGGGAGCTGTTTTTT

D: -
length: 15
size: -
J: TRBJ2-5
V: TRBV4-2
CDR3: CASSQGLERKETQYF
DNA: TGTGCCAGCAGCCAAGGGCTAGAGCGAAAGGAGACCCAGTACTTC

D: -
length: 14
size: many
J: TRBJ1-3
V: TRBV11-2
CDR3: CASSFSNSGNTIYF
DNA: TGTGCCAGCAGCTTTTCTAACTCTGGAAACACCATATATTTT

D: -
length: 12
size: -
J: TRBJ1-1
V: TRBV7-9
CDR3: CASSSGPPGAFF
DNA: TGTGCCAGCAGCTCCGGCCCCCCGGGAGCTTTCTTT

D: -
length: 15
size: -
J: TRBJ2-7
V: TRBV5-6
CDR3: CASSLLGSGNYEQYF
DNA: TGTGCCAGCAGCTTGTTGGGTAGCGGAAACTACGAGCAGTACTTC

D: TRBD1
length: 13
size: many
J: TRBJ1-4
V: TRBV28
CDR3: CASSFRTGQKLFF
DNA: TGTGCCAGCAGTTTTCGGACAGGGCAGAAACTGTTTTTT

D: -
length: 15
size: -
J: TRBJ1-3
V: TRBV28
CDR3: CASSLSQGDGDTIYF
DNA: TGTGCCAGCAGTTTAAGTCAGGGTGATGGAGACACCATATATTTT

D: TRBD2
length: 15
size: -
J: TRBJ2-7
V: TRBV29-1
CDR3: CSAGGDGGFSYEQYF
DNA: TGCAGCGCTGGGGGGGACGGCGGATTCTCCTACGAGCAGTACTTC

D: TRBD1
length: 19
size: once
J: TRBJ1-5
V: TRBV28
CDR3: CASSVSPLATGANNQPQHF
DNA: TGTGCCAGCAGCGTCAGTCCATTAGCGACAGGGGCTAACAATCAGCCCCAGCATTTT

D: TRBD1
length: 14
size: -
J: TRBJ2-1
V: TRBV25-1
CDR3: CASTPGTVYNEQFF
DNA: TGTGCCAGCACTCCCGGGACAGTGTACAATGAGCAGTTCTTC

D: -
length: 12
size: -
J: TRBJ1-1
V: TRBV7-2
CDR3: CVSTRGGGEAFF
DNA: TGTGTCAGCACCAGGGGCGGGGGTGAAGCTTTCTTT

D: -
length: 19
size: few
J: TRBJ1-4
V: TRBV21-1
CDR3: CAPSRGARGDSPTNEKLFF
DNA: TGTGCCCCCAGCAGGGGAGCCCGGGGGGATTCGCCAACTAATGAAAAACTGTTTTTT

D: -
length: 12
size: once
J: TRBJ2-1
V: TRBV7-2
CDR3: CASSLRYNEQFF
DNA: TGTGCCAGCAGCTTAAGATACAATGAGCAGTTCTTC

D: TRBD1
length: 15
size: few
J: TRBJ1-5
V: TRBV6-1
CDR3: CASSGRQGSNQPQHF
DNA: TGTGCCAGCAGTGGTAGACAGGGGAGCAATCAGCCCCAGCATTTT

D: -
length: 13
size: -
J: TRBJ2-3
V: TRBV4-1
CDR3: CASSQAGADTQYF
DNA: TGCGCCAGCAGCCAAGCGGGAGCAGATACGCAGTATTTT

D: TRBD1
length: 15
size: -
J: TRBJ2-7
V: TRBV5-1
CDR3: CASSAQGTGLYEQYF
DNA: TGCGCCAGCAGCGCGCAGGGGACAGGTCTCTACGAGCAGTACTTC

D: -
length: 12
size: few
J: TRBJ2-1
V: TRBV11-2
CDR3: CASSLGLAEQFF
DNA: TGTGCCAGCAGCCTCGGCCTTGCCGAGCAGTTCTTC

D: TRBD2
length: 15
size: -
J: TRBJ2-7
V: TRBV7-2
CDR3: CASSFQSGSAYEQYF
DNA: TGTGCCAGCAGCTTCCAAAGCGGGAGCGCCTACGAGCAGTACTTC

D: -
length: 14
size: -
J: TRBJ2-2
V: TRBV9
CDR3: CASSVDSHPGELFF
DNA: TGTGCCAGCAGCGTAGACAGCCATCCCGGGGAGCTGTTTTTT

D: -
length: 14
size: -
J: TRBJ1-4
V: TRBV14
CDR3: CASSQGFLLLKLFF
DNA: TGTGCCAGCAGCCAAGGGTTCCTCCTTTTAAAACTGTTTTTT

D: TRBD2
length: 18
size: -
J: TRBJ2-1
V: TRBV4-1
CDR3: CASSPPRGAGGPVDEQFF
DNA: TGCGCCAGCAGCCCCCCGAGGGGAGCGGGAGGGCCTGTAGATGAGCAGTTCTTC

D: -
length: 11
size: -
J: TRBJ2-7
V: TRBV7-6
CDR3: CASSLNYEQYF
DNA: TGTGCCAGCAGCCTTAACTACGAGCAGTACTTC

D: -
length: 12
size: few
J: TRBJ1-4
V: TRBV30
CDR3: CAWGQSNEKLFF
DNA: TGTGCCTGGGGACAGAGTAATGAAAAACTGTTTTTT

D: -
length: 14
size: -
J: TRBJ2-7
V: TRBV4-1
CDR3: CASSQKGRFGEQYF
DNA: TGCGCCAGCAGCCAGAAGGGACGGTTCGGCGAGCAGTACTTC

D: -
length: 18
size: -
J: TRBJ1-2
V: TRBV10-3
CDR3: CAISESLMTPSTAYGYTF
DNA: TGTGCCATCAGTGAGTCTTTAATGACACCGTCGACCGCCTATGGCTACACCTTC

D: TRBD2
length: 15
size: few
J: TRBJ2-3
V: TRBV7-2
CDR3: CASSLTSENTDTQYF
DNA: TGTGCCAGCAGCTTAACTAGCGAGAACACAGATACGCAGTATTTT

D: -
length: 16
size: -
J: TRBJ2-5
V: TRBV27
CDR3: CASSNLGTPRQETQYF
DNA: TGTGCCAGCAGCAACCTAGGGACACCTAGACAAGAGACCCAGTACTTC

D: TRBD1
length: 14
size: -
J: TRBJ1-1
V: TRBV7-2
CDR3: CASSRPGQGGTAFF
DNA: TGTGCCAGCAGCCGCCCGGGACAGGGAGGGACAGCTTTCTTT

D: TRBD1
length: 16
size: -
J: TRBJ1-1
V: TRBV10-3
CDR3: CAIKRTGGIGNTEAFF
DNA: TGTGCCATCAAAAGGACAGGGGGCATTGGGAACACTGAAGCTTTCTTT

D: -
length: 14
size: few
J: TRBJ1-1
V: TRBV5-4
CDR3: CASSLNVGNTEAFF
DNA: TGTGCCAGCAGCCTAAATGTGGGGAACACTGAAGCTTTCTTT

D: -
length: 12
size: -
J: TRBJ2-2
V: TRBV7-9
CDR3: CASSFGPDELFF
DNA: TGTGCCAGCAGCTTCGGCCCAGACGAGCTGTTTTTT